Each of the 18 T cell receptor beta chains below was sequenced from the same sample in a study of cytomegalovirus exposure and HLA in healthy donors. The PCR contained 60 Vbeta and 13 Jbeta primers. Method: immunoSEQ multiplex PCR; TCRdb's copy keeps in-frame clones and lacks some. In the table there are around 130,000 clones, about 85% of which are singletons. The sequencing input was PBMCs. The receptors shown here come from a woman aged 25 to 45 in good health and CMV-seropositive.

The chain joins TRBV7-9 to TRBJ2-2; 8 bases are a match to TRBD2. Unmatched junction bases numbered 13, after V lost 5 bases and J lost 2 bases. The CDR3 has 18 residues. Germline V gives CDR1 SEHNR, CDR2 FQNEAQ (reference sequence). This CDR3 is CASSQKPPGLENTGELFF. In DNA, the CDR3 is TGTGCCAGCAGCCAAAAACCGCCGGGACTAGAAAACACCGGGGAGCTGTTTTTT.

The rearrangement uses TRBV7-9 and TRBJ2-7; perhaps TRBD2 as D (6 bases). Trimming removed 1 base from V and 3 bases from J, with 19 bases in between. CDR3 size: 17 residues. The germline V gene encodes CDR1 SEHNR and CDR2 FQNEAQ (reference sequence). The CDR3 spells CASSLGLGVGLLYEQYF. CDR3 DNA sequence: TGTGCCAGCAGCTTAGGTCTGGGGGTGGGACTTCTCTACGAGCAGTACTTC.

The chain is built from TRBV6-6 and TRBJ1-3, with D maybe TRBD1 (5 bases). The V gene's germline CDR1 is MNHNY and CDR2 SVGAGI (reference sequence). The CDR3 totals 15 residues. Between the trimmed V and J ends, which lost 9 bases and 8 bases, there was a span of 23 bases. The CDR3: CASSYTRGGRDTIYF. In DNA, the CDR3 is TGTGCCAGTTCCTATACTCGGGGGGGTAGGGACACCATATATTTT.

This clone has a handful of counts. DNA for the CDR3: TGCGCCAGCAGTGAGCGGGGGGCCGACGAGCAGTACTTC. Translation gives CASSERGADEQYF. V and J are TRBV5-1 and TRBJ2-7; 9 nucleotides align to TRBD2. The V gene end was trimmed by 5 bases and the J gene end by 5 bases; junction bases not matched to a gene: 5. This CDR3 spans 13 amino acids. Germline V gene lookup returns CDR1 SGHRS and CDR2 YFSETQ.

The J gene is TRBJ2-2, the V gene TRBV7-9, with D possibly TRBD1 on 5 matching bases. Trimming took 4 bases from V and 4 from J, leaving 7 bases between them. The length of the CDR3 is 13 residues. Germline loops: CDR1 SEHNR, CDR2 FQNEAQ (reference sequence). CDR3: CASSSTGTGELFF. The CDR3 DNA reads TGTGCCAGCAGCTCCACAGGCACCGGGGAGCTGTTTTTT.

The V and J genes are TRBV7-6 and TRBJ1-6, with 8 positions matching TRBD1. This CDR3 has 13 amino acids. CDR1 is SGHVS and CDR2 is FNYEAQ in the germline V gene. J lost 11 bases, V lost 0 bases, and 0 bases had no gene match. The CDR3 DNA reads TGTGCCAGCAGCTTAGCGGGACAGGCACCCCTCCACTTT. Amino acid sequence: CASSLAGQAPLHF. The full variable domain, with the rest looked up from reference TRBV7-6 and TRBJ1-6, is GAGVSQSPRYKVTKRGQDVALRCDPISGHVSLYWYRQALGQGPEFLTYFNYEAQQDKSGLPNDRFSAERPEGSISTLTIQRTEQRDSAMYRCASSLAGQAPLHFGNGTRLTVT.

The rearrangement links TRBV5-1 to TRBJ1-1; the match to TRBD1 covers 8 bases. The CDR3 sequence is 16 residues long. Germline CDR1 reads SGHRS; CDR2 reads YFSETQ. With 4 bases clipped from V and 1 base from J, the junction kept 9 bases outside the gene matches. Here the CDR3 DNA reads TGCGCCAGCAGCCAAGGACAGGGTCAGGCGAACACTGAAGCTTTCTTT. It specifies CASSQGQGQANTEAFF.

The rearrangement uses TRBV27 and TRBJ2-5, with 10 bases matching TRBD2. The CDR3 loop spans 14 amino acids. With V trimmed by 7 bases and J by 4 bases, 6 bases remained unmatched. Germline-derived CDR1 and CDR2 are MNHEY and SMNVEV (reference sequence). CDR3: CASTERGGGETQYF. The CDR3 DNA reads TGTGCCAGCACTGAGCGGGGGGGTGGAGAGACCCAGTACTTC.

This clone appeared once. This is likely a read error, given that the CDR3 carries no conserved phenylalanine or tryptophan at its end. The rearrangement joins TRBV7-8 to TRBJ1-2, with 12 bases that match TRBD1. The CDR3 sequence is 16 residues long. With 5 bases clipped from V and 7 bases from J, the junction kept 11 bases outside the gene matches. The germline V gene encodes CDR1 SGHVS and CDR2 FQNEAQ. CDR3 region: CASSLGGTGGGGGYTL. In nucleotides, the CDR3 is TGTGCCAGCAGCCTGGGGGGGACAGGGGGCGGAGGTGGCTACACCCTC.

This chain connects TRBV5-4 to TRBJ2-5, with D perhaps TRBD1 (5 bases). Germline V lookup: CDR1 SGHNT, CDR2 YYREEE (reference sequence). Deletions cut 2 bases from V and 9 bases from J, with 14 bases between. CDR3 length equals 13 residues. The CDR3 loop reads CASSFTGQGAQYF. The DNA for the CDR3 is TGTGCCAGCAGCTTTACAGGCCAGGGCGCCCAGTACTTC.

This clone was counted only a few times. The chain links TRBV6-1 to TRBJ2-1; 11 bases are shared with TRBD2. V was clipped by 6 bases and J by 6 bases; unmatched bases: 7. Per the germline V gene, CDR1 is MNHNS and CDR2 is SASEGT. This CDR3 has 15 residues. CDR3 DNA sequence: TGTGCCAGCAGCCTACTAGCGGGGGTCGGCAATGAGCAGTTCTTC. Protein: CASSLLAGVGNEQFF.

The chain couples TRBV30 to TRBJ1-3; D ambiguous. V lost 1 base to trimming and J lost 4 bases, with 8 bases between them. The germline gives CDR1 GTSNPN, CDR2 SVGIG (reference sequence). CDR3 length: 13 residues. CDR3 coding DNA: TGTGCCTGGAGTGCCGTTTCCGGAAACACCATATATTTT. Residues: CAWSAVSGNTIYF.

The gene calls are TRBV28 and TRBJ1-5, with a weak D call TRBD1 (6 bases). CDR3 length equals 17 residues. The germline V and J ends were trimmed by 1 base and 4 bases, with 17 bases remaining between them. CDR1 and CDR2 from the germline V gene are MDHEN and SYDVKM. The DNA of the CDR3 is TGTGCCAGCAGTTTATTGGCAGGGGCTTTAGCAAATCAGCCCCAGCATTTT. This encodes CASSLLAGALANQPQHF.

The rearrangement uses TRBV29-1 and TRBJ1-1; a weak D match, TRBD1 (6 bases). Looked up from germline, CDR1 is SQVTM and CDR2 is ANQGSEA. The CDR3 covers 14 residues. Trimming took off 6 bases at V and 2 bases at J, with 16 bases between the two ends. The CDR3 loop reads CSVLGQLINTEAFF. CDR3 coding DNA: TGCAGCGTGTTAGGACAGCTCATAAACACTGAAGCTTTCTTT. The variable domain in full, with the rest retrieved from reference TRBV29-1 and TRBJ1-1, is SAVISQKPSRDICQRGTSLTIQCQVDSQVTMMFWYRQQPGQSLTLIATANQGSEATYESGFVIDKFPISRPNLTFSTLTVSNMSPEDSSIYLCSVLGQLINTEAFFGQGTRLTVV.

In this sample, this clone turned up once. The rearrangement joins TRBV7-9 to TRBJ1-1; 9 bases match TRBD1. CDR3 length: 15 amino acids. Trimming cost V 5 bases and J 5 bases; bases outside gene matches: 9. Looked up from germline, CDR1 is SEHNR and CDR2 is FQNEAQ (reference sequence). For the CDR3, the DNA is TGTGCCAGCAGCGCGACTACAGGGGGCGCGACTGAAGCTTTCTTT. Translation gives CASSATTGGATEAFF.

Note on this clone: Within the sample, other DNA sequences also encode this same CDR3. The V gene is TRBV30, the J gene TRBJ1-3; no clear D gene. Trimming took off 5 bases at V and 0 bases at J, with 11 bases between the two ends. In germline, CDR1 is GTSNPN, CDR2 SVGIG (reference sequence). The CDR3 extends over 14 amino acids. Written as DNA, the CDR3 is TGTGCCTGGTCAGGAGGGTTCTCTGGAAACACCATATATTTT. It translates to CAWSGGFSGNTIYF.

The chain recombines TRBV28 with TRBJ1-5, with 11 bases identical to TRBD1. V gave up 3 bases and J gave up 2 bases; unmatched junction bases: 3. The CDR3 loop spans 16 amino acids. In germline, CDR1 is MDHEN, CDR2 SYDVKM. The DNA for the CDR3 is TGTGCCAGCAGTTTTCCGGGACAGGGGGGCAATCAGCCCCAGCATTTT. Encoded protein: CASSFPGQGGNQPQHF.

V gene TRBV2 combines with J gene TRBJ2-6; perhaps TRBD1 as D (5 bases). The CDR3 sequence is 16 residues long. Germline V gene lookup returns CDR1 SNHLY and CDR2 FYNNEI. V was clipped by 5 bases and J by 0 bases, with 11 bases between them. CDR3 sequence (DNA): TGTGCCAGCAGTCCGCAGGGCTTCTCTGGGGCCAACGTCCTGACTTTC. It codes for CASSPQGFSGANVLTF.